This TCR beta chain comes out of a study of blood T cells in healthy people across ages (dated by TCRdb to between 2015 and 2016). For the wider study: In model experiments, template switching captured about one uniquely barcoded TCR beta cDNA molecule for every two T cells. To track age-related changes in TCR beta repertoire diversity, the study relied on deep sequencing normalized with unique cDNA molecular identifiers. The donors were divided into four age groups: young (average around 17 years), middle-aged (approximately 39), aged (approximately 64) and long-lived (roughly 82). To avoid experimental bias, donors of different ages were distributed randomly across sequencing lanes. The study analyzed two additional independent replicas of 1 million unique cDNA reads from the same blood draw for two donors, one aged 18 to 29 and one aged 80 or older. What the work shows at the level of the full study, not this receptor alone: As age increased, observed TCR beta diversity per million T cells dropped in a roughly linear way, and a significant reduction was already evident by age roughly 36. Compared with the aged group, more naive CD4+ T cells, fewer expanded clones and increased TCR diversity were shown by the long-lived group, suggesting age selection. There was a strong correlation between observed TCR beta diversity and the percentage of naive T cells measured by flow cytometry. Donor CMV infection status was unknown, potentially confounding age-related changes in expanded clonotypes. Conclusive comparison of naive and antigen-experienced compartments was prevented by the profiling of bulk unsorted PBMCs. Estimates of total diversity based on one million sequenced T cells were considered lower bounds and underestimates.

Regarding this clonotype: What this receptor recognizes is not known. Base-call qualities are not available, and no considerably larger clone is one nucleotide away.

The donors were roughly 40 Caucasian individuals from Russia, aged roughly 6 to 100 years, who were systemically healthy. Ten milliliters of peripheral blood were collected from each donor into EDTA-treated Vacutainer tubes. Ficoll-Paque density-gradient centrifugation was used to isolate PBMCs, with at least 7 million obtained per sample. Total RNA, at least 6 micrograms per sample, was extracted from PBMCs with Trizol reagent. The percentages of naive CD45RAhigh/CD27high T cells were determined by flow cytometry on a PBMC aliquot from every donor. Libraries were built with 5' RACE. Sequencer: Illumina HiSeq 2500. A second roughly 7 to 11 cycle PCR used a sample-barcoded 5' primer and a J-beta primer mix. A unique molecular identifier was introduced onto each TCR beta cDNA molecule by a template-switch 5' adaptor carrying 12 random nucleotides. At least 2.5 million CDR3-containing paired-end reads were obtained from each sample. First-strand cDNA was synthesized from all RNA with the Mint cDNA synthesis kit, primed by a TRBC-specific oligonucleotide. Following uracil-DNA glycosylase treatment, a first 18-cycle PCR with universal primers M1SS and BC2_uni_R was performed on all cDNA. For the original study's pipeline: For normalization, 1 million high-quality reads, each with a distinct molecular identifier, were randomly selected from each sample. Reads sharing molecular identifiers were discarded rather than binned into consensus sequences. MiTCR, run with a Q25 quality threshold and the strictest error-elimination algorithm, handled CDR3 identification, clonotype clustering and error correction. A nonparametric unseen species model with Euler transformation was used to estimate a lower bound on total TCR beta diversity. TCRdb cleaned the public reads at Q25 with fastp, built clones with MiXCR and kept in-frame beta chains. Merged by CDR3 protein, the rows form single entries marked with the most common genes and DNA. The V and J calls follow TCRdb's processing rather than the paper's. The sample has around 800,000 distinct CDR3 sequences on record, under 45% of them singletons. The ten largest clones take up around 21% of the sample.

The origin of this receptor is a man in his sixties in good health. Sequencing used blood.

The sequenced DNA: TGTGCCAGCAGCGTATCATTAGCGGGGATCTCTCCAGATACGCAGTATTTT. The translation is CASSVSLAGISPDTQYF. Rearrangement joined TRBV9 to TRBJ2-3, with 8 central nucleotides matching TRBD2. Per the germline V gene, SGDLS is the CDR1 and YYNGEE is the CDR2. From cysteine to phenylalanine, the CDR3 is 17 amino acids long. Only the CDR3 DNA stays, 51 bases, in frame from base 1. V is cut back by 1 base and J by 4 bases, with 11 bases in the junction unmatched.